This passage covers 8 T cell receptor beta chains from one sample sequenced in a study of CXCR3-negative and CXCR3-positive naive CD8 T cells. Researchers prepared the TRB cDNA libraries using 5' RACE with UMI labels. After re-calling the 5' RACE reads, TCRdb lists one entry per CDR3 protein, DNA absent. The sample has approximately 20,000 distinct CDR3 sequences. Sequenced sample: memory CD8+ T cells from blood. The receptor source for this set is a human donor in good health. Some clones in this sample may be carry-over from other donors' samples.

CDR3 region: CSARIGYNEQFF. This rearrangement joins TRBV20-1 to TRBJ2-1. This CDR3 has 12 amino acids. Germline CDR1 reads DFQATT; CDR2 reads SNEGSKA (reference sequence).

The J gene is TRBJ1-2, the V gene TRBV7-9. Germline assignment: CDR1 SEHNR and CDR2 FQNEAQ (reference sequence). There are 15 residues in the CDR3. CDR3 residues: CASSLGEGNSYGYTF.

This sequence joins TRBV4-3 and TRBJ2-7; no DNA is available, so the TRBD1 call from TCRdb remains unchecked. This CDR3 region has 16 residues. Germline CDR1 is LGHNA and CDR2 is YSLEER. The CDR3 here is CASSQVGTGSGYEQYF.

V usage is TRBV5-1 and J usage is TRBJ1-2; the D gene TCRdb calls, TRBD1, cannot be checked with no DNA. Germline V CDR1 and CDR2: SGHRS, YFSETQ. The CDR3 is made up of 14 amino acids. The CDR3 is CASSFGQGADGYTF.

The gene calls are TRBV6-2 or TRBV6-3 and TRBJ2-7. CDR3 length equals 11 residues. Germline V gives CDR1 MNHEY, CDR2 SVGEGT. Here the CDR3 reads CASSEEFGEYF.

The J gene is TRBJ1-3, the V gene TRBV19. Germline-derived CDR1 and CDR2 are LNHDA and SQIVND (reference sequence). This CDR3 comprises 16 residues. This CDR3 is CASSQLDGASGNTIYF.

The CDR3 is CASSSTERSPLHF. J is TRBJ1-6 and V is TRBV12-3 or TRBV12-4; TCRdb's D gene call, TRBD1, goes unchecked for lack of DNA. There are 13 residues in the CDR3.

The V gene is TRBV6-6, the J gene TRBJ2-7; TCRdb's D gene call, TRBD2, goes unchecked for lack of DNA. Germline lookup yields CDR1 MNHNY and CDR2 SVGAGI (reference sequence). The CDR3 has 13 amino acids. Here the CDR3 reads CASSYPGGREQYF.